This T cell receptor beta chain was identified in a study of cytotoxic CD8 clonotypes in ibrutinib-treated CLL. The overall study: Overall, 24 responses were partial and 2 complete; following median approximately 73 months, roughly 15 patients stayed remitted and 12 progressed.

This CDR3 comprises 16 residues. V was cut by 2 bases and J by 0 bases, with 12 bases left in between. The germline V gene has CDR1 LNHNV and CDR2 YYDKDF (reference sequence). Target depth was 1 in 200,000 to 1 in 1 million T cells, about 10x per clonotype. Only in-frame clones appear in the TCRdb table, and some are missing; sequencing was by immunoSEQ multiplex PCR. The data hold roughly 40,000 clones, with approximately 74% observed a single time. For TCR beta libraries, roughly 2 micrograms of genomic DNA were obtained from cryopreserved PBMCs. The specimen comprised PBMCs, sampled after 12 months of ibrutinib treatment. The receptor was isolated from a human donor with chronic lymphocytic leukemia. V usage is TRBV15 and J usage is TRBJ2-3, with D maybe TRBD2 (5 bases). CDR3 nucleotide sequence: TGTGCCACCAGCAGATCCGGACTTGGCAGCACAGATACGCAGTATTTT. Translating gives CATSRSGLGSTDTQYF. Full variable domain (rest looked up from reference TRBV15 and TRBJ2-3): DAMVIQNPRYQVTQFGKPVTLSCSQTLNHNVMYWYQQKSSQAPKLLFHYYDKDFNNEADTPDNFQSRRPNTSFCFLDIRSPGLGDTAMYLCATSRSGLGSTDTQYFGPGTRLTVL.